A selection of T cell receptor beta chains follows, all from one sample in a study of cytomegalovirus exposure and HLA in healthy donors. Data came from immunoSEQ multiplex PCR; TCRdb stores just in-frame clones and leaves some out. Of fewer than 80,000 clones detected, 75% appear once; the ten largest clones hold approximately 24%. The source material was PBMCs. The receptors were gathered from a woman between 35 and 50 years old in good health and CMV-seropositive. Both conserved end residues are part of each CDR3. D genes are given only for firm matches. Only part of the rows carry a size: once, few, many, or a class if the clone is expanded.

d_call	j_call	v_call	clone_size	cdr3_nt	cdr3_aa
TRBD1	TRBJ1-2	TRBV13	once	TGTGCCAGCAGCGTGACCGACAGGGTAGTCGGTGGCTACACCTTC	CASSVTDRVVGGYTF
.	TRBJ2-7	TRBV15	.	TGTGCCACCAGCAGAGATCCCCAGGACTCCTACGAGCAGTACTTC	CATSRDPQDSYEQYF
TRBD2	TRBJ2-7	TRBV4-3	few	TGCGCCAGCAGCCAGTCTAGCGGGGCCTACGAGCAGTACTTC	CASSQSSGAYEQYF
.	TRBJ2-7	TRBV29-1	.	TGCAGCGTTGGGTGGGCAGGCGAGCAGTACTTC	CSVGWAGEQYF
.	TRBJ1-3	TRBV2	.	TGTGCCAGCAGTGAAATATCCTCTGGAAACACCATATATTTT	CASSEISSGNTIYF
.	TRBJ1-2	TRBV29-1	.	TGCAGCACATCCCGTGAGGCAAACCAAGTCTATGGCTACACCTTC	CSTSREANQVYGYTF
TRBD1	TRBJ2-2	TRBV19	.	TGTGCCAGTAGAGAAGGGGGCAAAGACGGGGAGCTGTTTTTT	CASREGGKDGELFF
.	TRBJ2-6	TRBV9	.	TGTGCCAGCAGGAGGGGGAACGGGGCCAACGTCCTGACTTTC	CASRRGNGANVLTF
.	TRBJ1-5	TRBV27	few	TGTGCCAGCAGTTCACTCGACAGCTTCAGGCAGCCCCAGCATTTT	CASSSLDSFRQPQHF
TRBD2	TRBJ2-1	TRBV7-9	.	TGTGCCAGCAGCTCGGGACTAGCCTACTCCTCCTACAATGAGCAGTTCTTC	CASSSGLAYSSYNEQFF
TRBD2	TRBJ2-7	TRBV27	.	TGTGCCAGCAGTCGAGCGGGGGGGGCTTACGAGCAGTACTTC	CASSRAGGAYEQYF
.	TRBJ2-7	TRBV18	.	TGTGCCAGCTCACCACCAAGCCCACCCTACGAGCAGTACTTC	CASSPPSPPYEQYF
TRBD1	TRBJ1-3	TRBV30	.	TGTGCCTGGAGTATGGACAGGGCGTTTTTTACTGGAAACACCATATATTTT	CAWSMDRAFFTGNTIYF
TRBD2	TRBJ2-1	TRBV5-6	.	TGTGCCAGCAGCTTTCGGCTAGCGGGGGGGCTAAGCTACAATGAGCAGTTCTTC	CASSFRLAGGLSYNEQFF
.	TRBJ1-3	TRBV10-3	.	TGTGCCATCAGTGGACAAGCTTTGGGAAACACCATATATTTT	CAISGQALGNTIYF
TRBD1	TRBJ2-7	TRBV7-9	.	TGTGCCAGCAGCTCCCCCCGGGACAGCTCCTACGAGCAGTACTTC	CASSSPRDSSYEQYF
.	TRBJ2-3	TRBV7-2	.	TGTGCCAGCGGAGCCAGCACAGATACGCAGTATTTT	CASGASTDTQYF
.	TRBJ2-1	TRBV12-5	.	TGTGCTAGTGGTATGGACGTGATGAGCTCCTACAATGAGCAGTTCTTC	CASGMDVMSSYNEQFF
.	TRBJ1-5	TRBV27	.	TGTGCCAGCAGACAGGGTGGAAATCAGCCCCAGCATTTT	CASRQGGNQPQHF
TRBD1	TRBJ2-1	TRBV7-2	.	TGTGCCAGCAGCTTAGGGATAGACAGGGGGCCGGGTGAGCAGTTCTTC	CASSLGIDRGPGEQFF
.	TRBJ2-4	TRBV7-9	once	TGTGCCAGCTCACAGGCGGGGGCCCTAGCCAAAAACATTCAGTACTTC	CASSQAGALAKNIQYF
TRBD2	TRBJ2-1	TRBV7-6	.	TGTGCCAGCAGCTTAGGGCTAGCGGGGGATAGAACCGACAATGAGCAGTTCTTC	CASSLGLAGDRTDNEQFF
.	TRBJ2-2	TRBV25-1	.	TGTGCCAGCAGTGTTCAATTCACCGGGGAGCTGTTTTTT	CASSVQFTGELFF
.	TRBJ1-2	TRBV27	.	TGTGCCAGCAGTTTATCCCAGGGAACGCGTGGCTACACCTTC	CASSLSQGTRGYTF
.	TRBJ2-7	TRBV11-2	.	TGTGCCAGCAGCTGGGGGGACAGCTCCTACGAGCAGTACTTC	CASSWGDSSYEQYF
TRBD1	TRBJ1-1	TRBV2	.	TGTGCCAGCAAGGACAGGGTCAACACTGAAGCTTTCTTT	CASKDRVNTEAFF
.	TRBJ1-1	TRBV30	.	TGTGCCTGGAGTGTAACCCAGGGTGGGCGGACTGAAGCTTTCTTT	CAWSVTQGGRTEAFF
TRBD2	TRBJ2-1	TRBV7-8	.	TGTGCCAGCAGCTTGCTGACGGGGGGGTCCTACAATGAGCAGTTCTTC	CASSLLTGGSYNEQFF
.	TRBJ2-2	TRBV11-2	.	TGTGCCAGCAGCTTCGGGTATACCGGGGAGCTGTTTTTT	CASSFGYTGELFF
.	TRBJ1-1	TRBV4-3	.	TGCGCCAGCAGCCCCGGGTCCAGGGTTGAAGCTTTCTTT	CASSPGSRVEAFF
.	TRBJ2-3	TRBV12-5	.	TGTGCTAGTGGTTTGGGGGCTAACACAGATACGCAGTATTTT	CASGLGANTDTQYF
TRBD1	TRBJ2-6	TRBV15	.	TGTGCCACCAGCGGGACAGGGTCCGGGGCCAACGTCCTGACTTTC	CATSGTGSGANVLTF
.	TRBJ1-1	TRBV18	.	TGTGCCAGCTCATTAAACAGGGTGGGAAACACTGAAGCTTTCTTT	CASSLNRVGNTEAFF
TRBD2	TRBJ2-3	TRBV27	.	TGTGCCAGCAGAGACTGGACTAGATCCGCAGATACGCAGTATTTT	CASRDWTRSADTQYF
.	TRBJ1-2	TRBV19	.	TGTGCCAGTAGTATAGTTTTGGCAGATGGCTACACCTTC	CASSIVLADGYTF
.	TRBJ2-4	TRBV7-8	once	TGTGCCAGCAGCTTAGGGGGTCGGGATGGTTTCTCCAAAAACATTCAGTACTTC	CASSLGGRDGFSKNIQYF
TRBD2	TRBJ2-3	TRBV7-2	few	TGTGCCAGCAGCGTAACTAGCGGACCCACAGATACGCAGTATTTT	CASSVTSGPTDTQYF
TRBD2	TRBJ2-3	TRBV27	.	TGTGCCAGCCACCTTGAGGGAGCGGGGAGCACAGATACGCAGTATTTT	CASHLEGAGSTDTQYF
TRBD2	TRBJ2-3	TRBV7-3	.	TGTGCCAGCAGCCCCGGGACTAGCGGGGCCTCTGGGGCAGATACGCAGTATTTT	CASSPGTSGASGADTQYF
.	TRBJ1-1	TRBV5-1	.	TGCGCCAGCAGCTTGGGTACGAGCCGGGGGAACACTGAAGCTTTCTTT	CASSLGTSRGNTEAFF
TRBD2	TRBJ2-1	TRBV5-1	.	TGCGCCAGCAGCCCTCTTGGGGCTAGCGGGGGCTACAATGAGCAGTTCTTC	CASSPLGASGGYNEQFF
.	TRBJ2-3	TRBV9	.	TGTGCCAGCAGCGTAGGAAATAGCCCAAGCACAGATACGCAGTATTTT	CASSVGNSPSTDTQYF
TRBD1	TRBJ1-2	TRBV30	.	TGTGCCTGGAGTCGGGACAGGGACTTCTATGGCTACACCTTC	CAWSRDRDFYGYTF
.	TRBJ2-1	TRBV4-1	.	TGCGCCAGCAGCCAAGGGGGGGGGCTGTTCTTC	CASSQGGGLFF
TRBD1	TRBJ1-6	TRBV13	.	TGTGCCAGCAGCTTGGGGGCGACAGGGGATTCACCCCTCCACTTT	CASSLGATGDSPLHF
TRBD1	TRBJ1-5	TRBV2	.	TGTGCCAGCACCGGGACAGGGGGCAATCAGCCCCAGCATTTT	CASTGTGGNQPQHF
TRBD1	TRBJ2-3	TRBV15	once	TGTGCCACCACCCCAACCTCGACAGGGTTGGCAGATACGCAGTATTTT	CATTPTSTGLADTQYF
TRBD1	TRBJ2-7	TRBV6-1	.	TGTGCCGGAAAGACAGGGGCGATTGCGGACGAGCAGTACTTC	CAGKTGAIADEQYF
.	TRBJ2-2	TRBV6-1	.	TGTGCCAGCAACCCCCGGGGAGCCGGGGAGCTGTTTTTT	CASNPRGAGELFF
.	TRBJ1-1	TRBV18	few	TGTGCCAGCTCACCAACCGGTGAAGAAGCTTTCTTT	CASSPTGEEAFF
TRBD2	TRBJ2-1	TRBV5-1	.	TGCGCCAGCAGCTGGGGACTAGCGGGGGAAGTTGAGCAGTTCTTC	CASSWGLAGEVEQFF
.	TRBJ1-2	TRBV19	.	TGTGCCAGTAGTATAGGAGGGGGAGATGGCTACACCTTC	CASSIGGGDGYTF